Presented here are 21 T cell receptor beta chains from one specimen sequenced in a study of T-cell memory formation after mild COVID-19. TCRdb re-analysed the 5' RACE reads in MiXCR, keeping a single row per CDR3 protein. The profile shows roughly 180,000 distinct CDR3 sequences, 15% to 20% of them singletons. Sequenced: PBMCs or a T cell subset sorted from them (not recorded which). Every receptor here comes from a young man who had mild COVID-19 (a few samples of this study predate the infection). Cell type and time point are not known.

This chain uses TRBV7-9 with TRBJ1-2; D is undetermined. Germline CDR1 reads SEHNR; CDR2 reads FQNEAQ (reference sequence). Between the trimmed V and J ends, which lost 9 bases and 2 bases, there was a span of 10 bases. This CDR3 spans 12 amino acids. CDR3 DNA sequence: TGTGCCAGAAGCGGAAAGAACTATGGCTACACCTTC. It specifies CARSGKNYGYTF.

This clonotype was seen repeatedly, ten times or more. V and J are TRBV6-5 and TRBJ1-4; D gene ambiguous. Germline V lookup: CDR1 MNHEY, CDR2 SVGAGI. Trimming pared 6 bases from V and 6 bases from J, leaving 14 bases between. The CDR3 covers 14 residues. DNA of the CDR3: TGTGCCAGCAGCCGCCGCCCGGTCGATGAAAAACTGTTTTTT. Its translation: CASSRRPVDEKLFF.

The rearrangement uses TRBV27 and TRBJ1-4; 7 positions match TRBD1. This CDR3 spans 15 amino acids. Germline values: CDR1 MNHEY, CDR2 SMNVEV (reference sequence). The V segment lost 4 bases and the J segment 13 bases; nucleotides outside the gene matches: 15. In DNA form, the CDR3 reads TGTGCCAGCAGTTCAGCCTACCGACAGGGCGTTCGACTGTTTTTT. This gives the protein CASSSAYRQGVRLFF.

The chain is built from TRBV4-3 and TRBJ1-6; no definite D call. The ends were cut back, 0 bases at V and 9 bases at J, with 9 bases in the middle. There are 14 residues in the CDR3. CDR1 is LGHNA, CDR2 YSLEER, per germline. The CDR3 nucleotides read TGCGCCAGCAGCCAAGATGTCATTGGTTCACCCCTCCACTTT. Translating gives CASSQDVIGSPLHF.

V usage is TRBV20-1 and J usage is TRBJ2-3; TRBD1 aligns across 7 bases. This CDR3 has 15 residues. Germline V lookup: CDR1 DFQATT, CDR2 SNEGSKA (reference sequence). V dropped 2 bases and J dropped 1; count of bases not matched to a gene: 6. The CDR3 bases are TGCAGTGCTAGATCGATCCAGGGGGGCACAGATACGCAGTATTTT. Translating gives CSARSIQGGTDTQYF.

This clonotype occurred a few times. The V gene is TRBV27, the J gene TRBJ1-3; D not resolved. The ends were cut back, 2 bases at V and 4 bases at J, with 6 bases in the middle. Germline V CDR1 and CDR2: MNHEY, SMNVEV (reference sequence). The CDR3 has 13 residues. The CDR3 loop reads CASSLLGGNTIYF. CDR3 bases: TGTGCCAGCAGTTTACTCGGGGGAAACACCATATATTTT.

A few counts support this clonotype. V and J are TRBV6-5 and TRBJ2-1; D may match TRBD1 or TRBD2 (5 bases each). Per the germline V gene, CDR1 is MNHEY and CDR2 is SVGAGI. Trimming took 8 bases from V and 9 from J, leaving 11 bases between them. This CDR3 region has 11 residues. The CDR3 DNA sequence: TGTGCCAGCGGGGGTCCTCCTGAGCAGTTCTTC. Translated: CASGGPPEQFF.

This clonotype has more than one count but fewer than ten. The chain couples TRBV7-8 to TRBJ1-1; D gene ambiguous. This CDR3 region has 13 residues. Germline V CDR1 and CDR2: SGHVS, FQNEAQ. Trimming stripped 1 base from V and 3 bases from J, with 6 bases between. For the CDR3, the DNA is TGTGCCAGCAGCTTAGGCCACGACACTGAAGCTTTCTTT. It codes for CASSLGHDTEAFF.

This clonotype was counted a few times. The chain joins TRBV4-1 to TRBJ2-7; no clear D gene. Between the trimmed V and J ends, which lost 11 bases and 3 bases, there was a span of 17 bases. Germline CDR1 MGHRA, CDR2 YSYEKL. This CDR3 comprises 13 residues. CDR3 in DNA: TGCGCCGGACCCCAGACCCCCGACTACGAGCAGTACGTC. Protein product: CAGPQTPDYEQYV.

The chain combines TRBV9 with TRBJ1-2; 12 bases map to TRBD1. The CDR3 runs to 16 residues. Germline loops: CDR1 SGDLS, CDR2 YYNGEE. V lost 5 bases to trimming and J lost 5 bases; unmatched junction nucleotides: 10. The CDR3 is CASSEPGQGAHYGYTF. The CDR3, as DNA: TGTGCCAGCAGTGAGCCGGGACAGGGGGCGCATTATGGCTACACCTTC.

The CDR3, as DNA: TGTGCCAGCAGTGGTCTAGTTACCACAGATACGCAGTATTTT. Translated: CASSGLVTTDTQYF. The chain links TRBV2 to TRBJ2-3; D gene ambiguous. The CDR3 has 14 amino acids. Trimming stripped 4 bases from V and 2 bases from J, with 10 bases between. Germline loops: CDR1 SNHLY, CDR2 FYNNEI.

The J gene is TRBJ2-7, the V gene TRBV6-5; D possibly corresponds to TRBD2 (6 bases). Germline CDR1 reads MNHEY; CDR2 reads SVGAGI. The CDR3 loop spans 14 amino acids. Trimming left V 8 bases short and J 2 bases short, with 16 bases between. The CDR3 DNA reads TGTGCCAGCTCCGGGGCGGGGCCAACCTACGAGCAGTACTTC. This gives the protein CASSGAGPTYEQYF.

This clonotype showed up just a few times. This chain connects TRBV5-1 to TRBJ2-7, with 8 bases aligning to TRBD2. In germline, CDR1 is SGHRS, CDR2 YFSETQ. After removal of 4 bases from V and 0 bases from J, the junction contained 6 bases not matched to a gene. The CDR3 is 15 amino acids. The CDR3 bases are TGCGCCAGCAGCCCGGTTAGCGGGGACTCCTACGAGCAGTACTTC. This gives the protein CASSPVSGDSYEQYF.

This clonotype has a handful of counts. The chain couples TRBV30 to TRBJ2-7; no clear D. The CDR3 extends over 15 amino acids. V lost 1 base and J 3 bases, leaving 16 bases between the germline ends. The germline gives CDR1 GTSNPN, CDR2 SVGIG (reference sequence). The CDR3: CAWSGGPQGRYEQYF. CDR3 in DNA: TGTGCCTGGAGTGGAGGACCCCAAGGGCGCTACGAGCAGTACTTC.

The J gene is TRBJ2-5, the V gene TRBV7-9; possible D gene TRBD1, 6 bases. V lost 5 bases and J 12 bases, leaving 28 bases between the germline ends. The CDR3 loop spans 16 amino acids. The germline CDR1 and CDR2 sequences are SEHNR and FQNEAQ (reference sequence). The chain's CDR3 is CASSPPGVAGSRGKYF. The CDR3 DNA reads as TGTGCCAGCAGCCCGCCCGGGGTGGCGGGCTCAAGGGGGAAGTACTTC.

V gene TRBV12-3 or TRBV12-4 combines with J gene TRBJ1-5; TRBD1 aligns across 7 bases. With 9 bases clipped from V and 3 bases from J, the junction kept 11 bases outside the gene matches. The CDR3 length is 15 residues. The CDR3 here is CASRSTGAANQPQHF. DNA for the CDR3: TGTGCCAGTAGATCCACAGGGGCTGCCAATCAGCCCCAGCATTTT.

This clonotype was found many times. V is TRBV6-5 and J is TRBJ2-7, with D unresolved. The CDR3 totals 11 residues. CDR1 and CDR2 from the germline V gene are MNHEY and SVGAGI. Trimming pared 7 bases from V and 7 bases from J, leaving 11 bases between. This CDR3 reads CASTSAGEQYF. As DNA, the CDR3 is TGTGCCAGCACCTCGGCCGGGGAGCAGTACTTC.

This clonotype was seen a handful of times. The chain recombines TRBV25-1 with TRBJ2-3; 7 bases agree with TRBD2. V lost 1 base, J lost 5 bases, and 9 bases stayed unmatched. Germline V lookup: CDR1 MGHDK, CDR2 SYGVNS. The CDR3 is made up of 16 amino acids. CDR3 region: CASSELSGGGKDTQYF. The CDR3 DNA reads as TGTGCCAGCAGTGAATTATCGGGGGGTGGGAAAGATACGCAGTATTTT. The complete variable domain, with remaining parts taken from reference TRBV25-1 and TRBJ2-3, reads EADIYQTPRYLVIGTGKKITLECSQTMGHDKMYWYQQDPGMELHLIHYSYGVNSTEKGDLSSESTVSRIRTEHFPLTLESARPSHTSQYLCASSELSGGGKDTQYFGPGTRLTVL.

The rearrangement links TRBV20-1 to TRBJ2-6; D possibly corresponds to TRBD2 (5 bases). Germline V CDR1 and CDR2: DFQATT, SNEGSKA (reference sequence). V was clipped by 5 bases and J by 0 bases, with 8 bases between them. The CDR3 has 14 residues. The CDR3 DNA sequence: TGCAGTGCTGACTACCTCTCTGGGGCCAACGTCCTGACTTTC. Amino acid sequence: CSADYLSGANVLTF.

In its sample, this clonotype was seen many times. The CDR3 coding sequence is TGCAGTGTATCCCCGGGTAGCAATCAGCCCCAGCATTTT. This sequence encodes CSVSPGSNQPQHF. The chain is built from TRBV20-1 and TRBJ1-5; D gene uncertain. Trimming removed 7 bases at V and 0 bases at J, with 10 bases between. Germline V gene lookup returns CDR1 DFQATT and CDR2 SNEGSKA (reference sequence). The CDR3 totals 13 residues.

This chain uses TRBV5-1 with TRBJ1-6; 8 bases are a match to TRBD1. Looked up from germline, CDR1 is SGHRS and CDR2 is YFSETQ. The CDR3 totals 15 residues. Unmatched junction bases numbered 9, after V lost 4 bases and J lost 9 bases. CDR3 DNA sequence: TGCGCCAGCAGCCACCGGACAGGGCGGAGTTCACCCCTCCACTTT. It specifies CASSHRTGRSSPLHF.